This T cell receptor (beta chain) was profiled in a study of post-analysis software for immune sequencing data. Overall study: Some patients lacked subtype; others had relapsing-remitting, secondary progressive or progressive-relapsing disease.

Germline V CDR1 and CDR2: KGHDR, SFDVKD. J was trimmed by 4 bases and V by 10 bases; bases with no gene match: 9. The CDR3 covers 14 residues. Unique molecular identifiers were carried by the TCR beta cDNA libraries. TCRdb reanalysed the PCR reads using MiXCR and keeps one entry per CDR3 protein. The sample consists of about 430,000 distinct CDR3 sequences, 30% to 40% of them appearing once. Study-wide results and limits: Among four to six TRBV segments more frequent in patients than controls were TRBV5-6, TRBV5-1 and TRBV20-1. Strong co-clustering by F measure was seen for same-batch samples.

In the case of this clonotype: Its antigen is undetermined.

The TCR originated in a girl aged 2-15 years with multiple sclerosis. V and J are TRBV24-1 and TRBJ2-3; 8 bases agree with TRBD2. The sample taken for sequencing was blood. For the CDR3, the DNA is TGTGCCACAGGGGGAACTAGCGGCCCAGATACGCAGTATTTT. The encoded protein is CATGGTSGPDTQYF.